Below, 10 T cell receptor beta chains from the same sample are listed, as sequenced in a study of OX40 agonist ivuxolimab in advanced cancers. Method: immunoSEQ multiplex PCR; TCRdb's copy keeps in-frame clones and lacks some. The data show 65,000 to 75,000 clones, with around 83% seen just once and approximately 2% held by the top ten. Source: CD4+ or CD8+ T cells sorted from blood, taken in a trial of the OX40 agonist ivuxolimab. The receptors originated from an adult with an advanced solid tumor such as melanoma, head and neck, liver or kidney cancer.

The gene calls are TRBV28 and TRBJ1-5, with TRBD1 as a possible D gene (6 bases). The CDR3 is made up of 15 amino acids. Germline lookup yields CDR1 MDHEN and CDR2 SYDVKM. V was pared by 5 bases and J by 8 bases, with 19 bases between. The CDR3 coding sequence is TGTGCCAGCAGTCCGCGGGCAGGGGTAAGGAAGCCCCAGCATTTT. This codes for CASSPRAGVRKPQHF.

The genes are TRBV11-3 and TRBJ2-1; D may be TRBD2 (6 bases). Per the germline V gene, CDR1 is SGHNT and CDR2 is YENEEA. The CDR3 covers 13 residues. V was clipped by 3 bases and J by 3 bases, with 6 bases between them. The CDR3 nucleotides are TGTGCCAGCAGCTTGACTAGCTACAATGAGCAGTTCTTC. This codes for CASSLTSYNEQFF.

CDR3 bases: TGTGCCAGCAGCTTAGTATCCGGGGAAGATGAAAAACTGTTTTTT. Translation gives CASSLVSGEDEKLFF. The chain carries TRBV7-9 and TRBJ1-4, with D uncertain. V was shortened by 1 base and J by 6 bases, with 12 bases between the two germline ends. CDR1 and CDR2 from the germline V gene are SEHNR and FQNEAQ (reference sequence). CDR3 size: 15 residues.

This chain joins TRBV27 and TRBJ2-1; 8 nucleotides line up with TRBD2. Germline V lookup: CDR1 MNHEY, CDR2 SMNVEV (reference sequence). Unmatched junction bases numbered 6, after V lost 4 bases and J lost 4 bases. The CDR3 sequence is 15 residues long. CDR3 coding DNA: TGTGCCAGCAGTTCCCTAGCGGGCGGTTACAATGAGCAGTTCTTC. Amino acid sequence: CASSSLAGGYNEQFF.

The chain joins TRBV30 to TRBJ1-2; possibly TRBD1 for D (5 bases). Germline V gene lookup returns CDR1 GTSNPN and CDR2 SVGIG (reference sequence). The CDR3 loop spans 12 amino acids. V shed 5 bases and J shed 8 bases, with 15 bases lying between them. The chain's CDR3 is CAWYMAGEGYTF. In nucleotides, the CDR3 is TGTGCCTGGTACATGGCGGGGGAAGGCTACACCTTC. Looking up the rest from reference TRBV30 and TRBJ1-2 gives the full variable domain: SQTIHQWPATLVQPVGSPLSLECTVEGTSNPNLYWYRQAAGRGLQLLFYSVGIGQISSEVPQNLSASRPQDRQFILSSKKLLLSDSGFYLCAWYMAGEGYTFGSGTRLTVV.

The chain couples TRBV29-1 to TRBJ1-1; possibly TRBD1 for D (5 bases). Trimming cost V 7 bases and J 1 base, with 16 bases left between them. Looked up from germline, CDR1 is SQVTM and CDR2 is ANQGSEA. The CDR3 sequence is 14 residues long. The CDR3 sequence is CSAKTGAGNTEAFF. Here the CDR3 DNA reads TGCAGCGCAAAAACAGGCGCAGGGAACACTGAAGCTTTCTTT. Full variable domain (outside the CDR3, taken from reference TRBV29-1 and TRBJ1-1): SAVISQKPSRDICQRGTSLTIQCQVDSQVTMMFWYRQQPGQSLTLIATANQGSEATYESGFVIDKFPISRPNLTFSTLTVSNMSPEDSSIYLCSAKTGAGNTEAFFGQGTRLTVV.

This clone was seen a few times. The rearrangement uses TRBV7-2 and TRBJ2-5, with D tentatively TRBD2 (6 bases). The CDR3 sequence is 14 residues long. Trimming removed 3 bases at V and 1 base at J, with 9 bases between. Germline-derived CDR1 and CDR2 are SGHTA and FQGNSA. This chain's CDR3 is CASSLGGVQETQYF. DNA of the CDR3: TGTGCCAGCAGCTTGGGGGGAGTCCAAGAGACCCAGTACTTC.

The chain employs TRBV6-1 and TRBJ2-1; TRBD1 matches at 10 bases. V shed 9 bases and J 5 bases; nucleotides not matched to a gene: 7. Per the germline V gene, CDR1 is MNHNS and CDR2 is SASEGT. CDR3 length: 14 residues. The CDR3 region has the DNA TGTGCCAGTATCGACAGGGGGCTCAACAATGAGCAGTTCTTC. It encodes CASIDRGLNNEQFF.

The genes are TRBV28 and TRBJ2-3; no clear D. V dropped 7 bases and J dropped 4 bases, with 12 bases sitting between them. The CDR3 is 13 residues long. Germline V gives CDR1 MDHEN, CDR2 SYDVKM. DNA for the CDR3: TGTGCCAGCACCAAGGAGATCCCAGATACGCAGTATTTT. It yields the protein CASTKEIPDTQYF.

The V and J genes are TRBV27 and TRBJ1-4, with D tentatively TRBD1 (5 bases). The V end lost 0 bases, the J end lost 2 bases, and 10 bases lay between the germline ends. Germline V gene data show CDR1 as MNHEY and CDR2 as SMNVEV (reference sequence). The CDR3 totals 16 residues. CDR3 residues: CASSLSGVGTNEKLFF. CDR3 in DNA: TGTGCCAGCAGTTTATCAGGGGTTGGCACTAATGAAAAACTGTTTTTT.